This is a list of T cell receptor beta chains from one sample in a study of PD-L1 blockade in urothelial cancer. Profiled with immunoSEQ multiplex PCR; TCRdb holds only in-frame clones, not every one. The data show some 87,000 clones, around nine tenths seen once. Specimen: PBMCs, collected around atezolizumab (anti-PD-L1) treatment. These receptors were taken from a man in his fifties or sixties with urothelial cancer. The CDR3 runs from the conserved cysteine through the conserved F or W. D genes are given only for firm matches. Clone size appears in some rows only: once, few, many, or a class for an expanded clone.

J gene: TRBJ1-5; D gene: TRBD1; clone size: NA; V gene: TRBV7-2; CDR3 DNA: TGTGCCAGCAGCTTAGATGGGACAGGCAATCAGCCCCAGCATTTT; CDR3 protein: CASSLDGTGNQPQHF
J gene: TRBJ2-7; D gene: TRBD2; clone size: NA; V gene: TRBV10-2; CDR3 DNA: TGCGCCAGCAGGACGTCGGGGACTAGCCAGCACGAGCAGTACTTC; CDR3 protein: CASRTSGTSQHEQYF
J gene: TRBJ1-2; D gene: NA; clone size: NA; V gene: TRBV30; CDR3 DNA: TGTGCCTGGAGTGACAGGACAGATGGGGGCTACACCTTC; CDR3 protein: CAWSDRTDGGYTF
J gene: TRBJ2-7; D gene: NA; clone size: NA; V gene: TRBV15; CDR3 DNA: TGTGCCACCAGCAGAGCACAGGGCTTAACTGGGCAGTACTTC; CDR3 protein: CATSRAQGLTGQYF
J gene: TRBJ2-5; D gene: TRBD2; clone size: NA; V gene: TRBV5-6; CDR3 DNA: TGTGCCAGCAGAGCGGGACTAGCGGGGGGACACCAAGAGACCCAGTACTTC; CDR3 protein: CASRAGLAGGHQETQYF
J gene: TRBJ1-2; D gene: TRBD1; clone size: NA; V gene: TRBV30; CDR3 DNA: TGTGCCTGGAGACTTCTGGGACAGATCGGTTTTACGGATGGCTACACCTTC; CDR3 protein: CAWRLLGQIGFTDGYTF
J gene: TRBJ2-1; D gene: TRBD2; clone size: NA; V gene: TRBV6-5; CDR3 DNA: TGTGCCAGCAGTTGGACTAGGGGTGAGCAGTTCTTC; CDR3 protein: CASSWTRGEQFF
J gene: TRBJ1-5; D gene: TRBD1; clone size: NA; V gene: TRBV6-5; CDR3 DNA: TGTGCCAGCAGTCGACAGGGGCGGCAGCCCCAGCATTTT; CDR3 protein: CASSRQGRQPQHF
J gene: TRBJ2-3; D gene: TRBD1; clone size: NA; V gene: TRBV5-1; CDR3 DNA: TGCGCCAGCAGCTTAGGGGGCACGAATACGCAGTATTTT; CDR3 protein: CASSLGGTNTQYF
J gene: TRBJ2-5; D gene: NA; clone size: NA; V gene: TRBV19; CDR3 DNA: TGTGCCAGTACGGACTTACAAGAGACCCAGTACTTC; CDR3 protein: CASTDLQETQYF
J gene: TRBJ1-2; D gene: TRBD1; clone size: NA; V gene: TRBV7-2; CDR3 DNA: TGTGCCAGCAGCTCCGGACCAGGGGGAGGAGGCTACACCTTC; CDR3 protein: CASSSGPGGGGYTF
J gene: TRBJ2-3; D gene: TRBD2; clone size: NA; V gene: TRBV11-3; CDR3 DNA: TGTGCCAGCAGCTTTCGACTAGCGGACACAGATACGCAGTATTTT; CDR3 protein: CASSFRLADTDTQYF
J gene: TRBJ2-1; D gene: TRBD2; clone size: NA; V gene: TRBV2; CDR3 DNA: TGTGCCAGCAGTGAATGGGGACTAGCGGGGGGGCCATCCTACAATGAGCAGTTCTTC; CDR3 protein: CASSEWGLAGGPSYNEQFF
J gene: TRBJ2-3; D gene: NA; clone size: NA; V gene: TRBV2; CDR3 DNA: TGTGCCAGCAGAGTTAGTAGGACAGCGGATACGCAGTATTTT; CDR3 protein: CASRVSRTADTQYF
J gene: TRBJ1-5; D gene: NA; clone size: NA; V gene: TRBV18; CDR3 DNA: TGTGCCAGCTCACCACGAGAGCTTAGCAATCAGCCCCAGCATTTT; CDR3 protein: CASSPRELSNQPQHF
J gene: TRBJ1-1; D gene: NA; clone size: NA; V gene: TRBV28; CDR3 DNA: TGTGCCAGCAGTCAAGCTCCGAACACTGAAGCTTTCTTT; CDR3 protein: CASSQAPNTEAFF
J gene: TRBJ2-2; D gene: TRBD2; clone size: NA; V gene: TRBV5-1; CDR3 DNA: TGCGCCAGCAGCCCCCCGGGACTAGCGGGGACCGGGGAGCTGTTTTTT; CDR3 protein: CASSPPGLAGTGELFF
J gene: TRBJ2-7; D gene: TRBD1; clone size: NA; V gene: TRBV7-6; CDR3 DNA: TGTGCCAGCAGCTACAGGGGCAACCACGAGCAGTACTTC; CDR3 protein: CASSYRGNHEQYF
J gene: TRBJ2-1; D gene: NA; clone size: NA; V gene: TRBV15; CDR3 DNA: TGTGCCACCAGCACGGGACTGACGAATGAGCAGTTCTTC; CDR3 protein: CATSTGLTNEQFF
J gene: TRBJ2-2; D gene: TRBD2; clone size: NA; V gene: TRBV6-5; CDR3 DNA: TGTGCCAGCCTGGGACTAGCGGGACGAGGGGAGCTGTTTTTT; CDR3 protein: CASLGLAGRGELFF
J gene: TRBJ2-2; D gene: NA; clone size: NA; V gene: TRBV5-4; CDR3 DNA: TGTGCCAGCAGCCCCCGCCAGACGAACACCGGGGAGCTGTTTTTT; CDR3 protein: CASSPRQTNTGELFF
J gene: TRBJ2-5; D gene: TRBD2; clone size: NA; V gene: TRBV7-3; CDR3 DNA: TGTGCCAGCAGCTTCTCTAGCGGGATACAGACCCAGTACTTC; CDR3 protein: CASSFSSGIQTQYF
J gene: TRBJ2-3; D gene: TRBD1; clone size: NA; V gene: TRBV5-1; CDR3 DNA: TGCGCCAGCAGCTTGGGGGACAGGCAAGCAGATACGCAGTATTTT; CDR3 protein: CASSLGDRQADTQYF
J gene: TRBJ1-5; D gene: NA; clone size: once; V gene: TRBV5-1; CDR3 DNA: TGCGCCAGCAGCTTGGAGGGAGGCTGGGGGCGGGAGGCCCAGCATTTT; CDR3 protein: CASSLEGGWGREAQHF
J gene: TRBJ1-3; D gene: NA; clone size: NA; V gene: TRBV29-1; CDR3 DNA: TGCAGCGTTGCCGCTGGAAACACCATATATTTT; CDR3 protein: CSVAAGNTIYF
J gene: TRBJ1-4; D gene: NA; clone size: NA; V gene: TRBV5-6; CDR3 DNA: TGTGCCAGCAGCTTGGGGGTGGAGGGTGAAAAACTGTTTTTT; CDR3 protein: CASSLGVEGEKLFF
J gene: TRBJ2-2; D gene: NA; clone size: NA; V gene: TRBV5-1; CDR3 DNA: TGCGCCAGCAATGGTGGGCAGAACACCGGGGAGCTGTTTTTT; CDR3 protein: CASNGGQNTGELFF
J gene: TRBJ2-3; D gene: NA; clone size: NA; V gene: TRBV11-2; CDR3 DNA: TGTGCCAGCAGCCCCCAGGGTACTTCAGATACGCAGTATTTT; CDR3 protein: CASSPQGTSDTQYF
J gene: TRBJ2-3; D gene: TRBD2; clone size: once; V gene: TRBV5-4; CDR3 DNA: TGTGCCAGCAGCTCCGCCCGAACGCGGGGGGGCACAGATACGCAGTATTTT; CDR3 protein: CASSSARTRGGTDTQYF
J gene: TRBJ2-7; D gene: NA; clone size: NA; V gene: TRBV18; CDR3 DNA: TGTGCCAGCTCCCCCGCAGGTCTGCTCAACGAGCAGTACTTC; CDR3 protein: CASSPAGLLNEQYF
J gene: TRBJ2-7; D gene: NA; clone size: once; V gene: TRBV5-8; CDR3 DNA: TGTGCCAGCAGCCCCCCCAATCCACCTAGTTCCTACGAGCAGTACTTC; CDR3 protein: CASSPPNPPSSYEQYF
J gene: TRBJ1-1; D gene: NA; clone size: NA; V gene: TRBV19; CDR3 DNA: TGTGCCAGTAGCCCTCTAGGGGGTCGCACTGAAGCTTTCTTT; CDR3 protein: CASSPLGGRTEAFF
J gene: TRBJ2-5; D gene: TRBD2; clone size: NA; V gene: TRBV7-8; CDR3 DNA: TGTGCCAGCAGCTCGTGGACTAGCGGGGGGTACCAAGAGACCCAGTACTTC; CDR3 protein: CASSSWTSGGYQETQYF
J gene: TRBJ1-3; D gene: TRBD1; clone size: NA; V gene: TRBV5-1; CDR3 DNA: TGCGCCAGCAGCAAAGGACAGGGGACCTTCTCTGGAAACACCATATATTTT; CDR3 protein: CASSKGQGTFSGNTIYF
J gene: TRBJ1-5; D gene: TRBD1; clone size: NA; V gene: TRBV6-5; CDR3 DNA: TGTGCCAGCAGTCACCGACAGGGTAGCAATCAGCCCCAGCATTTT; CDR3 protein: CASSHRQGSNQPQHF
J gene: TRBJ2-1; D gene: NA; clone size: NA; V gene: TRBV5-1; CDR3 DNA: TGCGCCAGCAGCCGAGAGGGCGAGAGCTCCTACAATGAGCAGTTCTTC; CDR3 protein: CASSREGESSYNEQFF
J gene: TRBJ2-2; D gene: NA; clone size: NA; V gene: TRBV7-2; CDR3 DNA: TGTGCCAGCAGCTTGAGCAGGGGTAACACCGGGGAGCTGTTTTTT; CDR3 protein: CASSLSRGNTGELFF
J gene: TRBJ1-5; D gene: TRBD1; clone size: NA; V gene: TRBV4-1; CDR3 DNA: TGCGCCAGCAGCCAACTATATGGACAGGCCAATCAGCCCCAGCATTTT; CDR3 protein: CASSQLYGQANQPQHF
J gene: TRBJ2-5; D gene: NA; clone size: NA; V gene: TRBV18; CDR3 DNA: TGTGCCAGCTCACCACGGCAGGTGGGAGAGACCCAGTACTTC; CDR3 protein: CASSPRQVGETQYF
J gene: TRBJ2-7; D gene: NA; clone size: NA; V gene: TRBV21-1; CDR3 DNA: TGTGCCAGCATTCCTACTCGTAACGGCGGGGCGGTCATAGACTACGAGCAGTACTTC; CDR3 protein: CASIPTRNGGAVIDYEQYF
J gene: TRBJ1-4; D gene: NA; clone size: NA; V gene: TRBV5-1; CDR3 DNA: TGCGCCAGCAGCTTGACCTATAGGCAGGGTGAAAAACTGTTTTTT; CDR3 protein: CASSLTYRQGEKLFF
J gene: TRBJ2-7; D gene: NA; clone size: NA; V gene: TRBV5-4; CDR3 DNA: TGTGCCAGCAGCTTGGCGGGAGAAAGCCCGTACGAGCAGTACTTC; CDR3 protein: CASSLAGESPYEQYF
J gene: TRBJ2-2; D gene: TRBD2; clone size: NA; V gene: TRBV2; CDR3 DNA: TGTGCCAGCAGTGAAGCGCGACTAGCGGGGCGGACCACCGGGGAGCTGTTTTTT; CDR3 protein: CASSEARLAGRTTGELFF
J gene: TRBJ2-3; D gene: TRBD2; clone size: NA; V gene: TRBV5-1; CDR3 DNA: TGCGCCAGCAGCTCCCGGGGGGATAGCACAGATACGCAGTATTTT; CDR3 protein: CASSSRGDSTDTQYF
J gene: TRBJ2-2; D gene: NA; clone size: few; V gene: TRBV2; CDR3 DNA: TGTGCCAGCAGGGACAGCGACACCGGGGAGCTGTTTTTT; CDR3 protein: CASRDSDTGELFF